The rows below give T cell receptor beta chains drawn from one sample of a study of shared clonotypes between healthy human individuals. Clones were sequenced by immunoSEQ multiplex PCR, and TCRdb holds only the in-frame ones, with some missing. The sample has roughly 2,300,000 clones, 80% to 95% seen once. The sequenced sample consisted of naive CD4+ T cells from PBMCs. Every receptor here comes from a man aged 18-30 years in good health. Some clones in this sample may be carry-over from other donors' samples. Each CDR3 is given with its conserved first and last residue. D genes are given only for firm matches.

v_gene	d_gene	CDR3aa
TRBV18	-	CASSPERSEAFF
TRBV5-8	-	CASSSQAGQETQYF
TRBV7-2	-	CASSLTRTYEQYF
TRBV7-9	TRBD2	CASSMTSGRANEQFF
TRBV29-1	-	CSVGGQPSTEAFF
TRBV9	-	CASSTYGAANEQFF
TRBV6-5	-	CASRMDSLSYGYTF
TRBV7-9	TRBD1	CASSLDRRDQPQHF
TRBV11-2	-	CASSPSSSSDTSYEQYF
TRBV30	-	CACAWLQPKRSYEQYF
TRBV4-3	-	CATSRGAGDTGELFF
TRBV4-1	TRBD1	CASSHSGQLNTEAFF
TRBV11-2	TRBD2	CASSLVGLAGGPAYEQYF
TRBV18	-	CASSPLGTEAFF
TRBV7-2	TRBD2	CASSLAGTSKQETQYF
TRBV2	-	CASSPPLSGTSTEAFF
TRBV6-5	-	CASSPTVNSGNTIYF
TRBV7-9	-	CASSLAANTEAFF
TRBV4-1	-	CASSQVSGAAAARDEQFF
TRBV5-6	TRBD1	CASSLRGPGQGSYEQYF
TRBV7-5	-	CVRSKGRDLTSGREETQYF
TRBV7-3	-	CASSSKRVPGELFF
TRBV6-1	TRBD1	CASTPGQGYGYTF
TRBV19	-	CASSIGRNQPQHF
TRBV7-3	-	CASSLIRDLHNEQFF
TRBV4-1	-	CASSQVRGGTEAFF
TRBV29-1	TRBD2	CSAKRGLAGVETQYF
TRBV2	TRBD2	CASSESPTSGGSTDTQYF
TRBV19	-	CASNRVPNQPQHF
TRBV9	-	CASSSRTGTDTQYF
TRBV2	-	CASSEGGRDPYEQYF
TRBV25-1	TRBD1	CASSPGQGYEKLFF
TRBV28	-	CASSSPRVLREKLFF
TRBV7-2	TRBD1	CASSSRVDRGDEKLFF
TRBV30	TRBD1	CAWTKWTGENEQYF
TRBV10-2	-	CASSEPGRGSYEQYF
TRBV29-1	-	CSVSRNTEAFF
TRBV2	TRBD1	CASRKQGLGQPQHF
TRBV11-2	-	CASRLAPEGGYEQYF
TRBV4-1	TRBD2	CASSQGPLLSSGSYEQYF
TRBV18	-	CASSPNLNYEQYF
TRBV5-1	TRBD1	CASRRTGVADTQYF
TRBV7-9	-	CASSLARGYTF
TRBV15	TRBD2	CATSSRASGRWGTDTQYF
TRBV25-1	TRBD1	CASSLSGTGRYNEQFF
TRBV9	-	CASSGRGTPLGNTIYF
TRBV7-2	-	CASSAGQGSNEQFF